This entry is about one T cell receptor beta chain. The sample originates from a study of blood T cell repertoires in COVID-19. Study in general: Spain, Italy and the United States supplied samples that represented acute and convalescent COVID-19. The analysed material was cDNA or gDNA that came from T cells, B-cell-depleted T cells, or PBMCs.

J lost 15 bases, V lost 3 bases, and 6 bases had no gene match. The CDR3 runs 12 residues. From germline, CDR1 is SNHLY and CDR2 FYNNEI. As handled by the study authors: Amplification from reference gene primers served as the basis for estimated nucleated cell counts. The table came from immunoSEQ multiplex PCR; TCRdb's copy has only in-frame clones and leaves some out. V and J calls and clone size are as listed in that table; D and trimming were resolved from the DNA. The sample carries roughly 100,000 clones, over 65% recorded once. Sequencing was carried out using peripheral blood. The receptor was isolated from a man aged 55-75 years with acute or convalescent COVID-19. The chain employs TRBV2 and TRBJ2-1, with TRBD1 matching 9 bases. For the CDR3, the DNA is TGTGCCAGCAGTGAGTGGGACAGGGATTCGTTCTTC. Amino acids: CASSEWDRDSFF.